This T cell receptor (beta chain) is from a study of cytomegalovirus exposure and HLA in healthy donors. Broader study findings: In a later analysis, TCR beta V- and J-gene trimming was associated with a missense DCLRE1C variant.

The CDR3 consists of 17 residues. Germline CDR1 and CDR2: MDHEN and SYDVKM. The J segment lost 0 bases and the V segment lost 4 bases, leaving 10 bases of the junction unmatched. PCR amplification relied on 60 Vbeta primers (plus 13 Jbeta primers). Generated by immunoSEQ multiplex PCR, the TCRdb table keeps only in-frame clones and is missing some. The sample consists of fewer than 250,000 clones, 75% to 90% of them appearing once. On this clone itself: Its cognate antigen is unknown.

This chain uses TRBV28 with TRBJ2-7; 9 nucleotides line up with TRBD2. Sequencing was performed on PBMCs. The source of this sequence is a boy aged 2 to 10 in good health and CMV-seronegative. CDR3 sequence reads: CASSSPSSGTRSYEQYF. CDR3 DNA: TGTGCCAGCAGTTCCCCCTCTAGCGGGACCCGCTCCTACGAGCAGTACTTC.